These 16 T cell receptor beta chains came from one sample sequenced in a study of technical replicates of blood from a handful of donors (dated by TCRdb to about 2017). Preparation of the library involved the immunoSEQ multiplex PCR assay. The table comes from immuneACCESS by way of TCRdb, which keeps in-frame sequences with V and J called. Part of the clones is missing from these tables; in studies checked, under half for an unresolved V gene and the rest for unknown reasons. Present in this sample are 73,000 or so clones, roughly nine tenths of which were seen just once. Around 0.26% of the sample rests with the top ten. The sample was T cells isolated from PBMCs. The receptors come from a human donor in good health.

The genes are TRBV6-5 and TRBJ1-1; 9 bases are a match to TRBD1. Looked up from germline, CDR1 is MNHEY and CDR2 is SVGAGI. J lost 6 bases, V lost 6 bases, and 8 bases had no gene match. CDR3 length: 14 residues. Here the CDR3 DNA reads TGTGCCAGCAGCCCGACAGGGGGATGGTCTGAAGCTTTCTTT. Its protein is CASSPTGGWSEAFF.

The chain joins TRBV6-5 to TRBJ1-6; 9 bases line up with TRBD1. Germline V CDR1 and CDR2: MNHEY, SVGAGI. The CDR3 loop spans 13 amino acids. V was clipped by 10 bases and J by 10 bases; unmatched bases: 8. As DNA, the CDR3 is TGTGCCACCCAGGACAGGGGAAGCTCACCCCTCCACTTT. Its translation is CATQDRGSSPLHF.

CDR3 sequence reads: CASSLSGDRYEQYF. The CDR3 DNA sequence: TGTGCCAGCAGCTTATCCGGGGATCGCTACGAGCAGTACTTC. The V and J genes are TRBV11-3 and TRBJ2-7; a weak D match, TRBD2 (5 bases). With 2 bases removed from V and 3 bases from J, the gap between germline ends came to 11 bases. CDR3 length: 14 amino acids. CDR1 is SGHNT, CDR2 YENEEA, per germline. The variable domain in full, completed from reference TRBV11-3 and TRBJ2-7, reads EAGVVQSPRYKIIEKKQPVAFWCNPISGHNTLYWYLQNLGQGPELLIRYENEEAVDDSQLPKDRFSAERLKGVDSTLKIQPAELGDSAVYLCASSLSGDRYEQYFGPGTRLTVT.

This CDR3 is CASSFVGGANNEQFF. The CDR3 nucleotides read TGTGCCAGCAGCTTTGTCGGGGGGGCCAACAATGAGCAGTTCTTC. The genes are TRBV7-2 and TRBJ2-1; 8 nucleotides align to TRBD2. The CDR3 has 15 residues. Per germline, CDR1 SGHTA and CDR2 FQGNSA. The junction had 6 bases not matched to a gene; V was cut back by 3 bases and J by 5 bases.

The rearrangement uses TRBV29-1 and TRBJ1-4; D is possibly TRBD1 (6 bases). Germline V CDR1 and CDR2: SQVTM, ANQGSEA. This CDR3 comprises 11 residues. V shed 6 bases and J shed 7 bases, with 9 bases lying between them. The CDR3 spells CSVQGPEKLFF. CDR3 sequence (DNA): TGCAGCGTACAGGGTCCTGAAAAACTGTTTTTT. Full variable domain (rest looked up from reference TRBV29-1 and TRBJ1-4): SAVISQKPSRDICQRGTSLTIQCQVDSQVTMMFWYRQQPGQSLTLIATANQGSEATYESGFVIDKFPISRPNLTFSTLTVSNMSPEDSSIYLCSVQGPEKLFFGSGTQLSVL.

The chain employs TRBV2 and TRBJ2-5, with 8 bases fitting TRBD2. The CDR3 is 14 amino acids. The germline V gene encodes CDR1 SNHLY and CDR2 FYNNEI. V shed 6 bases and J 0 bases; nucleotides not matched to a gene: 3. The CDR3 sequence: CASSGLAHQETQYF. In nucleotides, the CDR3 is TGTGCCAGCAGCGGACTAGCCCACCAAGAGACCCAGTACTTC. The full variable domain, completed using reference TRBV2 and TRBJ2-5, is EPEVTQTPSHQVTQMGQEVILRCVPISNHLYFYWYRQILGQKVEFLVSFYNNEISEKSEIFDDQFSVERPDGSNFTLKIRSTKLEDSAMYFCASSGLAHQETQYFGPGTRLLVL.

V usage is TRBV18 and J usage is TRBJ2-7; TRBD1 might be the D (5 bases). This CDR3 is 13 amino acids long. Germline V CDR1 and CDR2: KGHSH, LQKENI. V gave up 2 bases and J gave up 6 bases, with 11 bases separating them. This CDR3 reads CASSPGRVGEQYF. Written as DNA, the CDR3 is TGTGCCAGCTCACCAGGCAGGGTGGGCGAGCAGTACTTC.

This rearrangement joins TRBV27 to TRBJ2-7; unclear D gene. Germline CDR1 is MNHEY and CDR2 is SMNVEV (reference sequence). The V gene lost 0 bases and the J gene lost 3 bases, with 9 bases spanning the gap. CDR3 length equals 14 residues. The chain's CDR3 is CASSLSRVDYEQYF. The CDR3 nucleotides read TGTGCCAGCAGTTTATCTCGGGTAGACTACGAGCAGTACTTC.

The CDR3 DNA follows: TGTGCCAGCAGTGAGACCAGGGGTGATGAGCAGTTCTTC. Its protein is CASSETRGDEQFF. V is TRBV6-1 and J is TRBJ2-1; D perhaps matches TRBD1 (6 bases). In germline, CDR1 is MNHNS, CDR2 SASEGT. CDR3 size: 13 residues. The ends were cut back, 3 bases at V and 8 bases at J, with 11 bases in the middle.

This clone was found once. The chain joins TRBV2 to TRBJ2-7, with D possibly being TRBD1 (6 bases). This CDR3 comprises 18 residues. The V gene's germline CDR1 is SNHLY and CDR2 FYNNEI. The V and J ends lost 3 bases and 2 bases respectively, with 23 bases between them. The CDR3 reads CASSEDTGWDFGAYEQYF. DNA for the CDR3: TGTGCCAGCAGTGAGGATACAGGGTGGGATTTCGGAGCCTACGAGCAGTACTTC.

The CDR3 bases are TGCAGCGTAAGGAGGGGCCAGAACACTGAAGCTTTCTTT. Encoded protein: CSVRRGQNTEAFF. The rearrangement uses TRBV29-1 and TRBJ1-1, with a tentative D call TRBD1 (5 bases). This CDR3 contains 13 residues. Trimming stripped 6 bases from V and 1 base from J, with 12 bases between. Germline V gene data show CDR1 as SQVTM and CDR2 as ANQGSEA.

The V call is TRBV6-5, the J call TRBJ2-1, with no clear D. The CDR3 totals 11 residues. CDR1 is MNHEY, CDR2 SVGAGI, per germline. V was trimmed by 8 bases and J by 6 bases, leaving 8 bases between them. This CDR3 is CASYSSNEQFF. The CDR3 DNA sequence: TGTGCCAGCTACAGCAGCAATGAGCAGTTCTTC.

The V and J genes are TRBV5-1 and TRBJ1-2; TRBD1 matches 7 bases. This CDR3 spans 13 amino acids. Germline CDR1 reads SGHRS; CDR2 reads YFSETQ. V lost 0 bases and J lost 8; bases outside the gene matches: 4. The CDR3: CASSLDRGRGYTF. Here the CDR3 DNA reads TGCGCCAGCAGCTTGGATAGGGGGCGCGGCTACACCTTC. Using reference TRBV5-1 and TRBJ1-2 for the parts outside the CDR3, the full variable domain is KAGVTQTPRYLIKTRGQQVTLSCSPISGHRSVSWYQQTPGQGLQFLFEYFSETQRNKGNFPGRFSGRQFSNSRSEMNVSTLELGDSALYLCASSLDRGRGYTFGSGTRLTVV.

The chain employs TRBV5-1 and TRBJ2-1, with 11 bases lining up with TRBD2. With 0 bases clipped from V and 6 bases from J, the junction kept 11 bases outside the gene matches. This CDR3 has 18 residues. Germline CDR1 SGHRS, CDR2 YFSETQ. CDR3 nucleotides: TGCGCCAGCAGCTTGGGGGGACGGACAGGGACTAGCGGCAATGAGCAGTTCTTC. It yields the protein CASSLGGRTGTSGNEQFF. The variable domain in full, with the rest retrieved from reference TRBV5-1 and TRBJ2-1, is KAGVTQTPRYLIKTRGQQVTLSCSPISGHRSVSWYQQTPGQGLQFLFEYFSETQRNKGNFPGRFSGRQFSNSRSEMNVSTLELGDSALYLCASSLGGRTGTSGNEQFFGPGTRLTVL.

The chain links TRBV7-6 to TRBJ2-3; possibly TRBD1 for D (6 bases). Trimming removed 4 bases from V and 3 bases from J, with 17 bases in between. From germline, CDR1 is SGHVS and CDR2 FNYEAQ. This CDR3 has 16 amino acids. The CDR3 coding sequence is TGTGCCAGCAGCTCCCCCCAGGGGAGAGTTACAGATACGCAGTATTTT. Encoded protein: CASSSPQGRVTDTQYF. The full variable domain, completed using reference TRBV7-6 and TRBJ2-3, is GAGVSQSPRYKVTKRGQDVALRCDPISGHVSLYWYRQALGQGPEFLTYFNYEAQQDKSGLPNDRFSAERPEGSISTLTIQRTEQRDSAMYRCASSSPQGRVTDTQYFGPGTRLTVL.

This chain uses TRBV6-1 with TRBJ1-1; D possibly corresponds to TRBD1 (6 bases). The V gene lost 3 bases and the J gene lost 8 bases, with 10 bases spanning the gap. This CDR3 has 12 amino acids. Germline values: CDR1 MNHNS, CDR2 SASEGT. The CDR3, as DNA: TGTGCCAGCAGTGATCCCGACAGGGAAGCTTTCTTT. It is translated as CASSDPDREAFF.